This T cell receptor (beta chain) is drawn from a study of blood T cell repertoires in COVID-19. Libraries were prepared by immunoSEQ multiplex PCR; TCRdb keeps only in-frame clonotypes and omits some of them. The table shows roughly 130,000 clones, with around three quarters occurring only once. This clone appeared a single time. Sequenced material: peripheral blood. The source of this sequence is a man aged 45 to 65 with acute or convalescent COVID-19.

The CDR3 region is CASSSSPYDSTDTQYF. The CDR3 region has the DNA TGCGCCAGCAGCTCATCGCCCTATGATAGCACAGATACGCAGTATTTT. The chain employs TRBV5-1 and TRBJ2-3, with unresolved D. The CDR3 loop spans 16 amino acids. Trimming shortened V by 3 bases and J by 0 bases, and 14 bases separated the two germline ends. CDR1 and CDR2 from the germline V gene are SGHRS and YFSETQ.